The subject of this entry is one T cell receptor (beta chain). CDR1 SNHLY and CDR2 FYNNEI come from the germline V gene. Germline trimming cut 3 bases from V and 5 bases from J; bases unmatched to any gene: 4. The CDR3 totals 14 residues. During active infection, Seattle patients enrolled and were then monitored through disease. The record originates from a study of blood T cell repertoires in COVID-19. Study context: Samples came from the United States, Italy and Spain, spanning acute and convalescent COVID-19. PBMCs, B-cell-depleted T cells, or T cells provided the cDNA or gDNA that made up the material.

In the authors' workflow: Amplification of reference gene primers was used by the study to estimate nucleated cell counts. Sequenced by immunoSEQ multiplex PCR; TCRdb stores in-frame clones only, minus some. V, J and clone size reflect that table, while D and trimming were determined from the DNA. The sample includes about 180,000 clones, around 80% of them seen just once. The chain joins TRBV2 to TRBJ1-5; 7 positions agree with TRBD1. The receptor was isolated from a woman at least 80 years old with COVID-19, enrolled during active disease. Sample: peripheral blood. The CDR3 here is CASSDGQGDQPQHF. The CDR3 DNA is TGTGCCAGCAGTGATGGCCAGGGGGATCAGCCCCAGCATTTT. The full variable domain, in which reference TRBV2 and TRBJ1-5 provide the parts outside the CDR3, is EPEVTQTPSHQVTQMGQEVILRCVPISNHLYFYWYRQILGQKVEFLVSFYNNEISEKSEIFDDQFSVERPDGSNFTLKIRSTKLEDSAMYFCASSDGQGDQPQHFGDGTRLSIL.